This T cell receptor beta chain was documented in a study of blood T cell repertoires in COVID-19. Across the study: Whether acute or convalescent, the COVID-19 samples came from the United States, Italy and Spain. Sample material is recorded as cDNA or gDNA derived from T cells, B-cell-depleted T cells, or PBMCs.

In the authors' workflow: Estimates of nucleated cell counts were drawn from the amplification of reference gene primers. The table came from immunoSEQ multiplex PCR; TCRdb's copy has only in-frame clones and leaves some out. V and J calls and clone size come straight from that table; D and trimming were deduced from the DNA. The sample records a few hundred thousand clones, around nine tenths being singletons. A Seattle source enrolled patients during active infection and followed them longitudinally. Germline V gene sequence: CDR1 SNHLY, CDR2 FYNNEI. The CDR3 extends over 15 amino acids. V was trimmed by 3 bases and J by 0 bases, leaving 11 bases between them.

What was sequenced was peripheral blood. V gene TRBV2 combines with J gene TRBJ1-1, with a tentative D call TRBD1 (5 bases). This receptor was taken from a woman aged 30 to 39 with COVID-19, enrolled during active disease. In nucleotides, the CDR3 is TGTGCCAGCAGTGACCCAGGGAAGGTGAACACTGAAGCTTTCTTT. Translation gives CASSDPGKVNTEAFF.